These 23 T cell receptor beta chains came from one sample sequenced in a study of beta chain features in type 1 diabetes. Whole-study results and caveats: TCRB CDR3 length was moderately but significantly reduced in all four CD4+ subsets of Type 1 diabetes patients.

As every portion of the isolated RNA was reverse transcribed, the sequencing read expressed TCRB transcripts. The table came from immunoSEQ multiplex PCR; TCRdb's copy has only in-frame clones and leaves some out. The sample consists of about 640,000 clones, around 12% of them appearing once. For these receptors, no antigen is known. What was sequenced was naive CD4+ T cells from blood. The receptor set was obtained from a man aged 25-45 years with type 1 diabetes.

This chain uses TRBV25-1 with TRBJ1-1; D may be TRBD1 (6 bases). CDR1 is MGHDK, CDR2 SYGVNS, per germline. Trimming cost V 3 bases and J 4 bases, with 15 bases left between them. This CDR3 comprises 15 residues. This CDR3 is CASSESLGAATEAFF. Here the CDR3 DNA reads TGTGCCAGCAGTGAGTCATTGGGGGCCGCCACTGAAGCTTTCTTT.

In the case of this clone: Other DNA sequences of this sample code for an identical CDR3. The rearrangement joins TRBV30 to TRBJ1-5, with D maybe TRBD1 (5 bases). The V end lost 3 bases, the J end lost 1 base, and 7 bases lay between the germline ends. The CDR3 contains 13 residues. The V gene's germline CDR1 is GTSNPN and CDR2 SVGIG (reference sequence). The CDR3 DNA sequence: TGTGCCTGGAGCAGGGAGAGCAATCAGCCCCAGCATTTT. Protein sequence: CAWSRESNQPQHF.

The J gene is TRBJ1-6, the V gene TRBV30, with TRBD1 as a possible D gene (5 bases). Per germline, CDR1 GTSNPN and CDR2 SVGIG (reference sequence). The CDR3 spans 18 residues. Trimming shortened V by 0 bases and J by 2 bases, and 17 bases separated the two germline ends. CDR3 bases: TGTGCCTGGAGTGTAGGGGTTGGGGGGAAGCCCTATAATTCACCCCTCCACTTT. Protein: CAWSVGVGGKPYNSPLHF.

In this sample, this clone turned up a few times. The chain joins TRBV7-2 to TRBJ1-6; TRBD1 agrees at 8 bases. V dropped 6 bases and J dropped 11; count of bases not matched to a gene: 12. The CDR3 totals 15 residues. The V gene's germline CDR1 is SGHTA and CDR2 FQGNSA. CDR3 loop: CASSPLDRVQAPLHF. The CDR3 DNA sequence: TGTGCCAGCAGTCCACTGGACAGGGTCCAGGCACCCCTCCACTTT. The entire variable domain, with the rest obtained from reference TRBV7-2 and TRBJ1-6, is as follows: GAGVSQSPSNKVTEKGKDVELRCDPISGHTALYWYRQSLGQGLEFLIYFQGNSAPDKSGLPSDRFSAERTGGSVSTLTIQRTQQEDSAVYLCASSPLDRVQAPLHFGNGTRLTVT.

The sample holds a few counts of this clone. The rearrangement joins TRBV5-1 to TRBJ2-3, with 8 bases identical to TRBD2. Germline trimming cut 3 bases from V and 2 bases from J; bases unmatched to any gene: 5. This CDR3 contains 15 residues. Germline assignment: CDR1 SGHRS and CDR2 YFSETQ. CDR3: CASSSGLEPTDTQYF. The DNA of the CDR3 is TGCGCCAGCAGCTCGGGACTAGAGCCCACAGATACGCAGTATTTT.

This clone was detected a few times. The rearrangement joins TRBV19 to TRBJ2-2; the D gene is possibly TRBD1 (5 bases). The length of the CDR3 is 14 residues. The germline V gene encodes CDR1 LNHDA and CDR2 SQIVND (reference sequence). Trimming pared 6 bases from V and 3 bases from J, leaving 11 bases between. CDR3 in DNA: TGTGCCAGTAGCTTGCAGGGCTACACCGGGGAGCTGTTTTTT. This sequence encodes CASSLQGYTGELFF. Combining the CDR3 with reference TRBV19 and TRBJ2-2 gives the whole variable domain DGGITQSPKYLFRKEGQNVTLSCEQNLNHDAMYWYRQDPGQGLRLIYYSQIVNDFQKGDIAEGYSVSREKKESFPLTVTSAQKNPTAFYLCASSLQGYTGELFFGEGSRLTVL.

This clone was recorded only once. The chain joins TRBV6-6 to TRBJ2-1; 8 bases are shared with TRBD2. Germline lookup yields CDR1 MNHNY and CDR2 SVGAGI (reference sequence). With V trimmed by 5 bases and J by 7 bases, 7 bases remained unmatched. This CDR3 spans 14 amino acids. The CDR3 region has the DNA TGTGCCAGCAGTCCGAGCGGGGGAAGGAATGAGCAGTTCTTC. It codes for CASSPSGGRNEQFF.

The J gene is TRBJ1-1, the V gene TRBV6-1; D gene uncertain. V was clipped by 4 bases and J by 0 bases, with 12 bases between them. The CDR3 has 15 amino acids. Germline CDR1 and CDR2: MNHNS and SASEGT. In DNA, the CDR3 is TGTGCCAGCAGTGTAAGCCTGGTAATGAACACTGAAGCTTTCTTT. Encoded protein: CASSVSLVMNTEAFF.

This sequence joins TRBV4-3 and TRBJ2-1; TRBD2 might be the D (6 bases). The CDR3 spans 13 residues. CDR1 LGHNA and CDR2 YSLEER come from the germline V gene. Deletions cut 4 bases from V and 8 bases from J, with 12 bases between. CDR3 in amino acids: CASSLQERDEQFF. DNA for the CDR3: TGCGCCAGCAGCCTACAGGAGCGGGATGAGCAGTTCTTC.

This clone was found a few times. This chain connects TRBV9 to TRBJ1-6; D ambiguous. V was shortened by 4 bases and J by 8 bases, with 19 bases between the two germline ends. Germline assignment: CDR1 SGDLS and CDR2 YYNGEE. CDR3 size: 16 residues. The CDR3 sequence is CASSPPYSGEYSPLHF. The DNA of the CDR3 is TGTGCCAGCAGCCCACCTTATTCCGGCGAGTATTCACCCCTCCACTTT. Based on the CDR3 plus reference TRBV9 and TRBJ1-6, the full variable domain is DSGVTQTPKHLITATGQRVTLRCSPRSGDLSVYWYQQSLDQGLQFLIQYYNGEERAKGNILERFSAQQFPDLHSELNLSSLELGDSALYFCASSPPYSGEYSPLHFGNGTRLTVT.

The rearrangement uses TRBV27 and TRBJ2-1; 7 nucleotides agree with TRBD1. CDR3 length: 17 residues. CDR1 is MNHEY and CDR2 is SMNVEV in the germline V gene (reference sequence). V lost 3 bases, J lost 8 bases, and 16 bases stayed unmatched. CDR3 residues: CASSLKVGTALLDEQFF. CDR3 nucleotides: TGTGCCAGCAGTTTGAAGGTTGGGACAGCCCTTTTAGATGAGCAGTTCTTC.

The gene calls are TRBV6-5 and TRBJ2-1, with D tentatively TRBD2 (6 bases). Trimming stripped 6 bases from V and 8 bases from J, with 14 bases between. Germline lookup yields CDR1 MNHEY and CDR2 SVGAGI. The CDR3 covers 13 residues. The DNA for the CDR3 is TGTGCCAGCAGGGCGGGAACTCTGGATGAGCAGTTCTTC. Protein sequence: CASRAGTLDEQFF.

The chain links TRBV5-6 to TRBJ1-6; D gene unclear. V was trimmed by 6 bases and J by 9 bases, leaving 16 bases between them. The CDR3 consists of 14 residues. Germline V gene data show CDR1 as SGHDT and CDR2 as YYEEEE. CDR3 coding DNA: TGTGCCAGCAAGCTAACCTCGGGGAGTTCACCCCTCCACTTT. The encoded protein is CASKLTSGSSPLHF.

The J gene is TRBJ2-7, the V gene TRBV4-3, with D unclear. The CDR3 is 12 residues long. The germline CDR1 and CDR2 sequences are LGHNA and YSLEER. Deletions cut 1 base from V and 5 bases from J, with 6 bases between. CDR3 protein: CASSQGVHEQYF. CDR3 bases: TGCGCCAGCAGCCAAGGGGTACACGAGCAGTACTTC.

The CDR3 sequence is CASSLAPGYTGELFF. The CDR3 region has the DNA TGCGCCAGCAGCTTGGCCCCAGGGTACACCGGGGAGCTGTTTTTT. This sequence joins TRBV5-1 and TRBJ2-2, with D perhaps TRBD1 (5 bases). This CDR3 has 15 amino acids. V was clipped by 0 bases and J by 3 bases, with 9 bases between them. Germline values: CDR1 SGHRS, CDR2 YFSETQ.

The table lists this clone with a few counts. The V gene is TRBV30, the J gene TRBJ1-5; the D gene is possibly TRBD1 (6 bases). With 1 base removed from V and 2 bases from J, the gap between germline ends came to 12 bases. The CDR3 contains 15 residues. Germline V gene lookup returns CDR1 GTSNPN and CDR2 SVGIG (reference sequence). CDR3 coding DNA: TGTGCCTGGAGTGGAGGGGGAGTCGGCAATCAGCCCCAGCATTTT. Protein sequence: CAWSGGGVGNQPQHF.

V is TRBV2 and J is TRBJ1-2, with D perhaps TRBD1 (5 bases). This CDR3 region has 10 residues. Germline CDR1 and CDR2: SNHLY and FYNNEI. V was trimmed by 6 bases and J by 8 bases, leaving 7 bases between them. The CDR3 protein is CASRRDGYTF. CDR3 in DNA: TGTGCCAGCAGAAGGGACGGCTACACCTTC.

This chain joins TRBV2 and TRBJ2-5, with D unresolved. The J call could be wrong; TRBJ2-7 is a better fit for the DNA end. Germline V gene lookup returns CDR1 SNHLY and CDR2 FYNNEI. The CDR3 extends over 14 amino acids. This CDR3 reads CASSSPRLTYEQYF. CDR3 DNA: TGTGCCAGCAGTTCGCCTAGGTTAACCTACGAGCAGTACTTC.

The chain recombines TRBV5-1 with TRBJ1-6; 9 nucleotides match TRBD1. Germline V gene lookup returns CDR1 SGHRS and CDR2 YFSETQ. The CDR3 covers 16 residues. V shed 4 bases and J 7 bases; nucleotides not matched to a gene: 9. CDR3 DNA: TGCGCCAGCAGCCCGGAAGGACAGGGGAGGAATTCACCCCTCCACTTT. Protein sequence: CASSPEGQGRNSPLHF.

This clone appeared a few times. The chain joins TRBV19 to TRBJ2-1; perhaps TRBD2 as D (5 bases). The CDR3 is 14 residues long. Germline V gives CDR1 LNHDA, CDR2 SQIVND (reference sequence). V was shortened by 5 bases and J by 7 bases, with 15 bases between the two germline ends. CDR3 amino acids: CASSPLSRDNEQFF. In nucleotides, the CDR3 is TGTGCCAGTAGTCCCCTTAGCCGGGATAATGAGCAGTTCTTC.

This clone was observed a few times. V and J are TRBV2 and TRBJ2-7; no clear D. Germline values: CDR1 SNHLY, CDR2 FYNNEI. Trimming removed 6 bases from V and 6 bases from J, with 15 bases in between. This CDR3 has 13 amino acids. CDR3 sequence (DNA): TGTGCCAGCAGGGACGGCCCAGCGTTCGAGCAGTACTTC. Protein: CASRDGPAFEQYF. The full variable domain, with the rest looked up from reference TRBV2 and TRBJ2-7, is EPEVTQTPSHQVTQMGQEVILRCVPISNHLYFYWYRQILGQKVEFLVSFYNNEISEKSEIFDDQFSVERPDGSNFTLKIRSTKLEDSAMYFCASRDGPAFEQYFGPGTRLTVT.

The chain employs TRBV7-9 and TRBJ1-2; no clear D gene. The CDR3 contains 15 residues. The V end lost 3 bases, the J end lost 4 bases, and 15 bases lay between the germline ends. Looked up from germline, CDR1 is SEHNR and CDR2 is FQNEAQ (reference sequence). The DNA for the CDR3 is TGTGCCAGCAGCTTTGCCCACGGGCAGGCCTATGGCTACACCTTC. It specifies CASSFAHGQAYGYTF.

This clone was counted a single time. The V call is TRBV27, the J call TRBJ1-2; D possibly corresponds to TRBD1 (5 bases). This CDR3 has 16 residues. Germline V CDR1 and CDR2: MNHEY, SMNVEV (reference sequence). Trimming took off 0 bases at V and 2 bases at J, with 13 bases between the two ends. The CDR3, as DNA: TGTGCCAGCAGTTTATCGTTCGGCAGGGAAAACTATGGCTACACCTTC. This sequence encodes CASSLSFGRENYGYTF.